This entry features one TCR beta chain sequence. No cognate antigen has been identified for it. No quality values exist for individual bases; no much larger clone is one base distant. The data stem from a study of cytomegalovirus exposure and HLA in healthy donors listed by TCRdb under 2017. Concerning the study at large: According to an earlier analysis of around 600 of the donors, some 170 million T cells yielded 95 million to 140 million unique TCR beta sequences and about 300 Gb of sequence data. About 300 gigabases of sequencing data and approximately 80 million unique TCR sequences were included in an early release covering under 650 HLA-typed donors. Of the 300 to 400 genotyped donors, about 84% fell in the genetic ancestry cluster associated with self-reported Caucasian donors. The study was designed to test whether signatures of past pathogen exposure could be identified by cataloging public T cell receptors. Using immunosequencing, the study profiled T cell repertoires from about 650 subjects and related those repertoires to cytomegalovirus serostatus. In addition to the first cohort of several hundred subjects, a separate validation cohort of over 90 different subjects was used. To predict cytomegalovirus infection status, the study brought together high-throughput TCR immunosequencing, statistical association of individual TCRs with disease status, and machine learning. A later analysis re-examined previously published TCR beta repertoires from more than 600 donors and added high-resolution HLA genotyping to investigate patterns of TCR occurrence. Rather than drawing on any new phenotypic data, the later analysis identified candidate immune exposures from TCR beta sequences and the way those sequences occurred across donors. An earlier analysis of around 580 of the donors used high-throughput TCR beta sequencing to judge whether each TCR beta V gene segment behaved as functional or pseudogenic. Donor age, sex, ethnicity and CMV serostatus were compiled together with the repertoire data. In a later genetic analysis, genome-wide SNP genotypes for 398 of the 666 donors were used, and that subset was treated as a discovery cohort. All discovery cohort repertoires had been generated using a single sequencing platform. Both class I and class II loci were covered by HLA typing, at four-digit resolution. The number of donors typed differed by locus, with about 620-630 for A, B, C, DRB1 and DQB1, 522 for DQA1, about 610 for DPA1, and some 440 for DPB1. About 5 DR-DQ haplotypes were handled as single units for association and clustering, since linkage in the cohort was strong. Among about 370 genotyped donors of the cohort, an average of about 240,000 unique TCR beta nucleotide sequences was sequenced per donor, of which 15% to 20% were non-productive. Results and caveats for the whole study, not just this receptor: Broadly in line with IMGT annotations, most TCR beta V segments showed up in productive rearrangements about 87% or about 30% of the time in an earlier analysis of under 700 of the donors. In a later analysis, the rate of TCR association differed among HLA loci, with DRB1 alleles having the most associated TCRs and HLA-C alleles having the fewest. Correlated functional status among segregating V segments might reflect linkage disequilibrium, but an unknown experimental factor could not be ruled out. A further reported finding was that TCR beta sequences accurately predicted the HLA-A and HLA-B alleles for most subjects in the first cohort. A later analysis found that HLA-associated TCR beta chains were more clonally expanded and had lower generation probabilities than equally common non-associated chains. Most TCR sequences were observed very rarely across donors, whereas some public TCRs were present in many individuals. A group of highly shared sequence variants was considered likely to be a technical artifact of the sequencing pipeline. A later analysis found that most CMV-associated TCR beta chains appeared HLA-restricted, with HLA associations seemingly driven largely by CMV exposure. The only immune exposure information available for the cohort was CMV serostatus. Because HLA typing was missing for some donors at each locus, association tests included only the typed subset. Roughly uniform sequencing depth across donors was assumed in presence/absence analyses, although this assumption may not hold. According to the authors, the approach could potentially be generalized to other disease states and immunological phenotypes. The classifier was reported to diagnose cytomegalovirus status with high specificity and sensitivity in both the original and validation cohorts. Three of the identified cytomegalovirus-associated TCR beta chains were confirmed in vitro to be specific for cytomegalovirus antigens. Compared with the approximately 700-donor mean, donors in an Asian-associated ancestry cluster had fewer N-insertions in productive TCRs, according to a later genetic analysis. Assigning TCR associations to individual alleles was difficult when HLA alleles, especially DR and DQ, strongly co-occurred. Because counts were too low, 15 to 20 rarely observed V segments, including chromosome 9 orphons, were left out of the earlier analysis of 500 to 750 of the donors. According to a later analysis, parvovirus B19, influenza, CMV and Epstein-Barr virus appeared linked to several top co-occurrence clusters. Some IMGT-functional V segments, including TRBV6-2 and TRBV6-3, could not be distinguished by the 87-base-pair reads and were therefore excluded. At a false discovery rate of 0.05, a later analysis linked fewer than 20,000 TCR beta sequences to specific HLA alleles. In this cohort, only TCR beta chains were sequenced, and detectable features were limited by the absence of alpha or paired-chain data. An association between a missense DCLRE1C variant and V-gene and J-gene trimming of TCR beta chains was found in a later genetic analysis and replicated in an independent cohort. The study listed approximately 160 TCR beta chains as associated with cytomegalovirus.

In total, roughly 670 healthy bone marrow donors made up the cohort. At the time of sampling, every cohort member was nominally healthy, though immune exposures that went unrecorded were likely present. The donor was CMV seronegative and belonged to the group of several hundred seronegative cohort members. A peripheral blood sample was provided by each donor, and peripheral blood mononuclear cells were used for TCR beta sequencing. The Qiagen DNeasy Blood Extraction Kit was used to extract genomic DNA from the blood cell samples. Libraries were prepared through the immunoSEQ multiplex PCR assay. For the multiplex PCR, a mixture combining 60 forward primers for TCR Vbeta segments and 13 reverse primers for TCR Jbeta segments was used. Amplification of the CDR3 region of rearranged TCR beta genes was performed with a multiplex PCR assay on genomic DNA. On the Illumina HiSeq System, the amplified TCR beta libraries were sequenced as 87-base-pair reads. In the authors' own workflow: Across the 600 to 700 repertoires, a later analysis counted 60 million to 90 million unique TCR beta chains, around 11 million of which were shared by at least two donors. To remove PCR and sequencing errors, raw reads were error-corrected and collapsed into unique sequences using a nearest-neighbor algorithm that merged closely related sequences. Alignment of CDR3 sequences to IMGT reference sequences was used to assign V, D and J gene segments. For a sequence to be retained, at least a six-nucleotide match to both a V gene segment and a J gene segment was required. A rearrangement was called productive if the CDR3 had no stop codons and remained in frame with V and J, and every other rearrangement was called non-productive. CDR3 was defined according to IMGT convention as the region running from the second conserved V-encoded cysteine to the conserved J-encoded phenylalanine. Sequences without an unambiguous match to a single V gene segment were excluded from the earlier analysis of 500 to 700 of the donors. An earlier analysis of over 450 of the donors classified V segments as functional when productive rearrangements were above 56.7% and as segregating when the standard deviation between donors was above 5%. A statistical classification framework was built for diagnosing cytomegalovirus status from the catalog of TCR beta chain sequences. In a later analysis, V and J genes were assigned by comparing TCR nucleotide sequences against IMGT/GENE-DB human TR gene sequences. The TCRdist pipeline was used in a later analysis to assign CDR3 sequences and most-parsimonious VDJ recombination scenarios. In a later analysis, each TCR beta chain was defined by its CDR3 amino acid sequence together with its V-gene family, and reads lacking a unique V-gene family were excluded. As a way to deal with suspected cross-contamination and a sequencing artifact, a later analysis dropped 450 to 600 nucleotide sequences that were highly shared and had low generation probability. A later analysis calculated a clonal expansion index for each public chain from normalized within-repertoire ranks of inferred template counts. In a later analysis, generation probabilities were computed using a VDJ recombination model fitted to out-of-frame rearrangements, and the results were checked against IGoR. In a later analysis, hypergeometric tests were used to score TCR-TCR, TCR-HLA and TCR-CMV co-occurrence, with a repertoire-size bias correction applied to TCR pairs. False discovery rates were estimated in a later analysis by permuting HLA or CMV assignments 20 times. In a later analysis, co-occurring TCRs were grouped with DBSCAN, and TCRdist sequence similarity was added when clustering was performed within HLA-allele-positive subsets. For co-occurrence clustering, repertoires with fewer than 30,000 or more than 120,000 public chains were excluded, along with 5 or 6 repertoires with anomalous nucleotide sharing. Here the immuneACCESS table is served through TCRdb, limited to in-frame sequences with V and J called. Missing clones are a known gap in these copies; in checked studies unresolved V genes cover under half, and the rest lacks a known reason. That table is the source of V, J and clone size, and D and trimming were worked out from the DNA. Present in this sample are 200,000 or so clones, roughly 80% of which were seen just once. The top ten clonotypes cover approximately 1.5% of the sample.

Trimming takes 7 bases from V and 0 bases from J, and the germline ends sit 10 bases apart. From the cysteine through the phenylalanine, the CDR3 covers 14 amino acids. The sequence is cut down to CDR3 DNA, 42 bases in frame from base 1. According to the germline V gene (reference sequence), CDR1 reads MNHNY and CDR2 reads SVGAGI. Sequencing was done on a sample of PBMCs. This clonotype was sampled from a man aged 45-65 years in good health and CMV-seronegative. The rearrangement joined TRBV6-6 to TRBJ2-1; the D gene is possibly TRBD2, with 6 bases matching. The CDR3 protein is CASKDGSSYNEQFF. The DNA is as follows: TGTGCCAGCAAGGACGGGAGCTCCTACAATGAGCAGTTCTTC.